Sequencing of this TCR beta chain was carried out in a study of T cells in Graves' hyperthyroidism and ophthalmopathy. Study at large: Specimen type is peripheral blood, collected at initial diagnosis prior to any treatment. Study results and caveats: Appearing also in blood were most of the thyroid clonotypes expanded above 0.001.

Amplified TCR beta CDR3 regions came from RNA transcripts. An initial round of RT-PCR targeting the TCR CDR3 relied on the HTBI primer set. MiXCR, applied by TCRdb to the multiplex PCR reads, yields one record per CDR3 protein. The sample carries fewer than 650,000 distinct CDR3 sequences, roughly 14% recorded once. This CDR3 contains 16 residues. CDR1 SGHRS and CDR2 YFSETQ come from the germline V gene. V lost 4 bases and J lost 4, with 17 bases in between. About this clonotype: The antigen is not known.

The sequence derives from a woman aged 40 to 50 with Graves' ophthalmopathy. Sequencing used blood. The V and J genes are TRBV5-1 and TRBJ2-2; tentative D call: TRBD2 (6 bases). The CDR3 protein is CASSKGLLGATGELFF. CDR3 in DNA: TGCGCCAGCAGCAAGGGACTCCTGGGCGCCACCGGGGAGCTGTTTTTT.